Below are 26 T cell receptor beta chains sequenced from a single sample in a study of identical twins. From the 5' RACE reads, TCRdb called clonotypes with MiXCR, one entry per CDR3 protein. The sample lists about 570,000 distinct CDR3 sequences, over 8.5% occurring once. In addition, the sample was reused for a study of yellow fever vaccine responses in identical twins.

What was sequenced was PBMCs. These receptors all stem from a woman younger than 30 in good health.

CDR3: CASSHLKTLAGVYEQFF. The DNA of the CDR3 is TGCGCCAGCAGCCATCTTAAAACACTAGCGGGAGTCTATGAGCAGTTCTTC. The chain uses TRBV4-1 and TRBJ2-1; 11 bases match TRBD2. The V and J ends lost 3 bases and 8 bases, in that order; junction bases with no gene match: 12. The CDR3 sequence is 17 residues long. Germline CDR1 reads MGHRA; CDR2 reads YSYEKL.

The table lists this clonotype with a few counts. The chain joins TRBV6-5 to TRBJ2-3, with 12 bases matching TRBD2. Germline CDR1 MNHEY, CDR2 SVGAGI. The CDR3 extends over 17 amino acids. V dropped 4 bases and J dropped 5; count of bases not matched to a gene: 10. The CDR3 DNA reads TGTGCCAGCAGTTTTACTAGCGGGGGGACTGCGGGAGATACGCAGTATTTT. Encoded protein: CASSFTSGGTAGDTQYF.

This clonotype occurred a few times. CDR3 in DNA: TGCAGTGCTAGAGATCGCCCTAGCGGGAGTATTATCAATGAGCAGTTCTTC. It encodes CSARDRPSGSIINEQFF. This chain links TRBV20-1 with TRBJ2-1, with 10 positions matching TRBD2. CDR1 is DFQATT and CDR2 is SNEGSKA in the germline V gene (reference sequence). V shed 0 bases, J shed 6 bases, and the junction held 11 bases outside the gene matches. The CDR3 runs 17 residues.

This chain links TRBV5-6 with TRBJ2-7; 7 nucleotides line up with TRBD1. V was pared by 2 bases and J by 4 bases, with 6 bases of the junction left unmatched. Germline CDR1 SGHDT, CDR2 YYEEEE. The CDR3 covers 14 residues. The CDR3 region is CASSFFDREYEQYF. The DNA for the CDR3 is TGTGCCAGCAGCTTTTTTGACAGGGAGTACGAGCAGTACTTC.

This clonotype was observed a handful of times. The CDR3 DNA follows: TGTGCCAGTAGTAAACTAGCGGGAGAAGGGGATACGCAGTATTTT. Translation gives CASSKLAGEGDTQYF. The chain carries TRBV19 and TRBJ2-3; 11 nucleotides line up with TRBD2. Germline V gives CDR1 LNHDA, CDR2 SQIVND (reference sequence). The ends lost 4 bases at V and 6 bases at J; junction bases unmatched: 6. The CDR3 spans 15 residues.

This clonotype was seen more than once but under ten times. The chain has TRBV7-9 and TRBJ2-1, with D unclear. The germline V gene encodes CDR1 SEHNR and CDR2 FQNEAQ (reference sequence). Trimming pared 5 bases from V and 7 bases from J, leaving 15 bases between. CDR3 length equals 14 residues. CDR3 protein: CASSPVRTTNEQFF. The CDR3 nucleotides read TGTGCCAGCAGCCCGGTCCGGACGACGAATGAGCAGTTCTTC.

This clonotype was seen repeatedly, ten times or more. The CDR3 protein is CAIREEFYEQYF. In nucleotides, the CDR3 is TGTGCCATCCGGGAGGAGTTCTACGAGCAGTACTTC. This chain connects TRBV10-3 to TRBJ2-7; 7 bases match TRBD2. The CDR3 length is 12 residues. CDR1 is ENHRY, CDR2 SYGVKD, per germline. Trimming cost V 8 bases and J 3 bases; bases outside gene matches: 4.

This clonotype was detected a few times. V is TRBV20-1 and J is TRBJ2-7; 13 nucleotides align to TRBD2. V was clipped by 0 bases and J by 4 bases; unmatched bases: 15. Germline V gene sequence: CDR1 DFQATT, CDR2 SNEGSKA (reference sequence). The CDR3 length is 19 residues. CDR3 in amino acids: CSARDPFTRTSGSRYEQYF. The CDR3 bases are TGCAGTGCTAGAGATCCATTTACCAGGACTAGCGGGAGTAGGTACGAGCAGTACTTC.

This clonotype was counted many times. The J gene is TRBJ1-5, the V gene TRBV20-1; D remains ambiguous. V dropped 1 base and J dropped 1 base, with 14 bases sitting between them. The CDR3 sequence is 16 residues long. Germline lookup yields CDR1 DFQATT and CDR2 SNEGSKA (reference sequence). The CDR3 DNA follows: TGCAGTGCTAGAGGTCCTGATGAGGGCAGCAATCAGCCCCAGCATTTT. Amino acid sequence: CSARGPDEGSNQPQHF.

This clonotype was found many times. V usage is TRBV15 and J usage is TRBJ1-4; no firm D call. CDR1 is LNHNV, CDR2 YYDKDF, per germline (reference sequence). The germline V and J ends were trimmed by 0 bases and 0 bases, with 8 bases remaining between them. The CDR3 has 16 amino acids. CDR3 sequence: CATSRDRRSTNEKLFF. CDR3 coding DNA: TGTGCCACCAGCAGAGATCGGCGTTCAACTAATGAAAAACTGTTTTTT.

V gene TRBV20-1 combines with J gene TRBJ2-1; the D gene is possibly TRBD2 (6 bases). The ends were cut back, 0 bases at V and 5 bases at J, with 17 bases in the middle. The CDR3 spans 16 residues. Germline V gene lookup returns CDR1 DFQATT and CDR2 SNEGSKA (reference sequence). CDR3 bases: TGCAGTGCTAGAGATTTGGCGGGGCCGTGGGACAATGAGCAGTTCTTC. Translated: CSARDLAGPWDNEQFF.

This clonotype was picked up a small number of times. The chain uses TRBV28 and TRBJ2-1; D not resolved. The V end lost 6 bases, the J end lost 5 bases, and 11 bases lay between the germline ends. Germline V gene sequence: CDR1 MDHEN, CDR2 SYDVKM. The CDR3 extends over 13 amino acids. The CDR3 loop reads CASRNVIDNEQFF. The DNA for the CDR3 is TGTGCCAGCAGGAACGTAATAGACAATGAGCAGTTCTTC.

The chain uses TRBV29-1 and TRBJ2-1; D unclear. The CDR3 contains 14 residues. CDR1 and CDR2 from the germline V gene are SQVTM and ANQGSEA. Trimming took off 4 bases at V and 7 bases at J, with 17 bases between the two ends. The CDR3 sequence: CSVVDLRTRNEQFF. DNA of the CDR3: TGCAGCGTTGTCGATCTGAGAACCAGGAATGAGCAGTTCTTC.

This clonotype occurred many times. CDR3 sequence: CASSYGQDVEKLFF. The CDR3 bases are TGTGCCAGCAGCTATGGACAGGATGTCGAAAAACTGTTTTTT. The V call is TRBV5-6, the J call TRBJ1-4, with 7 nucleotides matching TRBD1. Unmatched junction bases numbered 7, after V lost 3 bases and J lost 8 bases. Germline lookup yields CDR1 SGHDT and CDR2 YYEEEE. CDR3 length: 14 residues.

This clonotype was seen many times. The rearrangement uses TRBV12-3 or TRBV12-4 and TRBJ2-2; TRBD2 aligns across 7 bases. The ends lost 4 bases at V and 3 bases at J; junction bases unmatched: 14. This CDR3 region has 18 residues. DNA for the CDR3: TGTGCCAGCAGTTCAAATGCGGCACTAGCGAGCCACACCGGGGAGCTGTTTTTT. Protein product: CASSSNAALASHTGELFF.

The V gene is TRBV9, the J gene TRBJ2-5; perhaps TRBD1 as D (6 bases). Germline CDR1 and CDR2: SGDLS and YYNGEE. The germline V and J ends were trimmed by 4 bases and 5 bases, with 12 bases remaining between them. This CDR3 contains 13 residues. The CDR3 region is CASSSQGWETQYF. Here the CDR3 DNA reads TGTGCCAGCAGCTCCCAGGGGTGGGAGACCCAGTACTTC.

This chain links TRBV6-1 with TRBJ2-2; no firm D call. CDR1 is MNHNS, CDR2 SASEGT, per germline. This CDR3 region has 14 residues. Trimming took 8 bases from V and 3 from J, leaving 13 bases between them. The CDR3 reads CASGRRVDTGELFF. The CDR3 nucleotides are TGTGCCAGCGGACGTAGGGTAGACACCGGGGAGCTGTTTTTT.

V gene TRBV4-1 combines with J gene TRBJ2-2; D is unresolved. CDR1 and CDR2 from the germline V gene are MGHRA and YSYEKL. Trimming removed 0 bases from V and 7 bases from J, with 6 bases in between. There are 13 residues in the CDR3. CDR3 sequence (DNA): TGCGCCAGCAGCCAAGATTACAGCGGGGAGCTGTTTTTT. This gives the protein CASSQDYSGELFF.

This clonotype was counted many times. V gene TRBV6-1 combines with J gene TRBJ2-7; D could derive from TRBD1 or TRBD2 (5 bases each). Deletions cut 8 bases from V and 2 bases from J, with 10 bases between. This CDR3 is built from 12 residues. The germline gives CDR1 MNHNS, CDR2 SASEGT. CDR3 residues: CASEGKAYEQYF. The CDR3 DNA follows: TGTGCCAGCGAGGGGAAAGCCTACGAGCAGTACTTC.

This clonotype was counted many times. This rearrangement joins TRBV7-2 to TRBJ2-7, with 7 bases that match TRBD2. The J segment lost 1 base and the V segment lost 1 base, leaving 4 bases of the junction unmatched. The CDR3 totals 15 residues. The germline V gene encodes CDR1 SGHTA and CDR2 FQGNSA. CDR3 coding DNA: TGTGCCAGCAGCTTAGAAGCTAGCGGATCCTACGAGCAGTACTTC. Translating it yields CASSLEASGSYEQYF.

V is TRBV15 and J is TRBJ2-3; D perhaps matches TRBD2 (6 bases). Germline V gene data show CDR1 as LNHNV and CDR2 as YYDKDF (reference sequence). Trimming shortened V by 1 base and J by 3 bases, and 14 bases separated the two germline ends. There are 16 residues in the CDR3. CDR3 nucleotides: TGTGCCACCAGCAGAGGTTCGTCGGGAGTGACAGATACGCAGTATTTT. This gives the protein CATSRGSSGVTDTQYF.

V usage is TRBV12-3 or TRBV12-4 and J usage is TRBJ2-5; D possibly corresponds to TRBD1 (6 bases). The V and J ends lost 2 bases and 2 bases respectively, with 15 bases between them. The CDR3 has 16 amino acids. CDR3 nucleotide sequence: TGTGCCAGCAGTTTAATTGGCAGGGGTGGGCAAGAGACCCAGTACTTC. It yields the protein CASSLIGRGGQETQYF.

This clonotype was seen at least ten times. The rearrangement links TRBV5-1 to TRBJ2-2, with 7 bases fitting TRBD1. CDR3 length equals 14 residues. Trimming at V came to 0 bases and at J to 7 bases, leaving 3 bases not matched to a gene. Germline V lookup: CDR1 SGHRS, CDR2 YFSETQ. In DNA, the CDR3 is TGCGCCAGCAGCTTGGAGTCAGGGGGCGGGGAGCTGTTTTTT. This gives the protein CASSLESGGGELFF.

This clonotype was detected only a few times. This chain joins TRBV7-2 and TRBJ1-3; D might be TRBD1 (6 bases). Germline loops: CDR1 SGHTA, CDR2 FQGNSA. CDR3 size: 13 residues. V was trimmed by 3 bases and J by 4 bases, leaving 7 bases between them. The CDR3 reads CASSFTGGNTIYF. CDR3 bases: TGTGCCAGCAGCTTCACAGGGGGAAACACCATATATTTT.

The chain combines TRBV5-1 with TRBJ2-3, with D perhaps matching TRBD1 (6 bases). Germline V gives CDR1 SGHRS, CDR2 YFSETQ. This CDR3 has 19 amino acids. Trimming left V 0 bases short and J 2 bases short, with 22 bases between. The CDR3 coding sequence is TGCGCCAGCAGCTTGGTAGATTTGGGGGCCTTTCTAGACACAGATACGCAGTATTTT. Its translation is CASSLVDLGAFLDTDTQYF.

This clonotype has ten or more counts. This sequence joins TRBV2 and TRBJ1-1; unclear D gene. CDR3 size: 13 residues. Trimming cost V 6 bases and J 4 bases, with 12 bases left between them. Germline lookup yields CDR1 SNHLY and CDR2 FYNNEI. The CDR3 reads CASRGQMTTEAFF. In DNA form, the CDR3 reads TGTGCCAGCAGGGGTCAAATGACCACTGAAGCTTTCTTT.